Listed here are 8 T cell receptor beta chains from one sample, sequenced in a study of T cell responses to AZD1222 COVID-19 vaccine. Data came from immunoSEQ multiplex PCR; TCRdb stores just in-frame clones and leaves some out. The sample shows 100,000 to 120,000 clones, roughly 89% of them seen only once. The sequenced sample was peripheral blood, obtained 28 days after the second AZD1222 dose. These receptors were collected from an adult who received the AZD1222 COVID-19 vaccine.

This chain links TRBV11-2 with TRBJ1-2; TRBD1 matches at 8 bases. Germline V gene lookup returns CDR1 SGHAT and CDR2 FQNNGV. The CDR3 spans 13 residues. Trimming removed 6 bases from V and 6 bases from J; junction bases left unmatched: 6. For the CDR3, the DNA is TGTGCCAGCAGTACGACAGGGGTGGATGGCTACACCTTC. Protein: CASSTTGVDGYTF.

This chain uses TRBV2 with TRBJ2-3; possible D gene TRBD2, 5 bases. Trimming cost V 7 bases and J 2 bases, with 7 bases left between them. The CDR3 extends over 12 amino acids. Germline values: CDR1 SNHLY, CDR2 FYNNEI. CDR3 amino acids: CASTGVTDTQYF. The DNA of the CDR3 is TGTGCCAGCACCGGGGTCACAGATACGCAGTATTTT.

The CDR3 protein is CATSRDHDEQYF. The CDR3, as DNA: TGTGCCACCAGCAGAGACCACGACGAGCAGTACTTC. This sequence joins TRBV15 and TRBJ2-7; D remains ambiguous. V was shortened by 0 bases and J by 5 bases, with 5 bases between the two germline ends. From germline, CDR1 is LNHNV and CDR2 YYDKDF (reference sequence). The length of the CDR3 is 12 residues.

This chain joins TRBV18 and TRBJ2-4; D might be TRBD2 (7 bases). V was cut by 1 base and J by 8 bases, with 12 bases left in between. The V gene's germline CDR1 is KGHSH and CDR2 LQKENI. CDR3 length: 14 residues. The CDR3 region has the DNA TGTGCCAGCTCACCACAGGCGGGGGCGGACATTCAGTACTTC. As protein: CASSPQAGADIQYF.

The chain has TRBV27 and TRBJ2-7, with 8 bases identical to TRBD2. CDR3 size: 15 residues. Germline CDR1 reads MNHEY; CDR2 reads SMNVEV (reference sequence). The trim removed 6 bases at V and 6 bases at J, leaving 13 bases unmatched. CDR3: CASSAVTLGTSEQYF. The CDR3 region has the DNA TGTGCCAGCAGCGCGGTGACCCTCGGGACTAGCGAGCAGTACTTC.

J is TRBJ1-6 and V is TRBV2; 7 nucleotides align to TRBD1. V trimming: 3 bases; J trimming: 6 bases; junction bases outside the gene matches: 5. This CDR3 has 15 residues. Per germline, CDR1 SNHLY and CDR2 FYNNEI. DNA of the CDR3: TGTGCCAGCAGTGAGGTGGCAGGGGGTAATTCACCCCTCCACTTT. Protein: CASSEVAGGNSPLHF.

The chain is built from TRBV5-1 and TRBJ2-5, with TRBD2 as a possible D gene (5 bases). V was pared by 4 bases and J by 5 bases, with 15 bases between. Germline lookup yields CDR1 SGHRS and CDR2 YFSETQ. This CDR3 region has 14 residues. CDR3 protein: CASSLGEGFETQYF. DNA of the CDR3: TGCGCCAGCAGCCTCGGCGAGGGCTTCGAGACCCAGTACTTC.

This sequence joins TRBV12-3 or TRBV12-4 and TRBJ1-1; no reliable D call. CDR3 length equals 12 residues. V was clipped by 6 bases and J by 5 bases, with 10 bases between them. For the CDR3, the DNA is TGTGCCAGCAGCCCGGGTCGAACTGAAGCTTTCTTT. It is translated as CASSPGRTEAFF.